This TCR beta chain was identified during a study of OX40 agonist ivuxolimab in advanced cancers. The CDR3 is 15 amino acids. V lost 6 bases, J lost 2 bases, and 6 bases stayed unmatched. CDR1 WSHSY and CDR2 SAAADI come from the germline V gene. The data were produced by immunoSEQ multiplex PCR, yet TCRdb's version contains in-frame clones alone and is incomplete. This sample carries 70,000 to 95,000 clones, just over 90% of them seen once, and the ten largest clones take 0.51%. The TCR originated in an adult with an advanced solid tumor such as melanoma, head and neck, liver or kidney cancer. The starting material was CD4+ or CD8+ T cells sorted from blood, obtained in a trial of the OX40 agonist ivuxolimab. This chain links TRBV10-2 with TRBJ2-2; 7 bases line up with TRBD1. CDR3 region: CASRTGQSNTGELFF. The CDR3, as DNA: TGCGCCAGCAGAACGGGACAGAGTAACACCGGGGAGCTGTTTTTT.